This T cell receptor beta chain was documented in a study of blood T cells in healthy people across ages. Deletions cut 0 bases from V and 12 bases from J, with 14 bases between. Germline values: CDR1 DFQATT, CDR2 SNEGSKA (reference sequence). The CDR3 has 13 residues. Comment on this clonotype: Its antigen remains unknown.

Broader study findings: The CMV status of each donor remained undetermined, and this could have confounded shifts in expanded clonotypes.

The authors drew approximately 10 milliliters of peripheral blood from each donor. A second 7 to 11 cycle PCR used barcoded and J-beta primers. MiXCR was run by TCRdb on the 5' RACE reads, yielding one entry per CDR3 protein. In the table there are 1.5 million to 2 million distinct CDR3 sequences, about 28% of which are singletons. The sequencing sample was made of blood. This sequence originates from a woman aged 30 to 39 in good health. The V call is TRBV20-1, the J call TRBJ1-4; D gene unclear. The CDR3 spells CSARENRFRELFF. Here the CDR3 DNA reads TGCAGTGCTAGAGAGAACCGATTTAGGGAACTGTTTTTT.